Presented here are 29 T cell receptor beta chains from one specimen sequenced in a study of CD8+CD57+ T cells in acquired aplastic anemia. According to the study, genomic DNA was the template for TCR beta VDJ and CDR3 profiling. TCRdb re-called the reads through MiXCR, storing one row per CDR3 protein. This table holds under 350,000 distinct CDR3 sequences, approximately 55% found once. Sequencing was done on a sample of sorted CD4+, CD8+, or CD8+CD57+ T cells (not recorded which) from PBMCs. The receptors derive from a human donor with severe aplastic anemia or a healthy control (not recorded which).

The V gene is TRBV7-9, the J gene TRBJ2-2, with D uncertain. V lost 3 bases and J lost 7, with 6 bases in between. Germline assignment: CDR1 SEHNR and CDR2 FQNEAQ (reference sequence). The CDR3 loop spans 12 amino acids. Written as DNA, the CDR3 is TGTGCCAGCAGCTTCGACGGCGGGGAGCTGTTTTTT. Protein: CASSFDGGELFF. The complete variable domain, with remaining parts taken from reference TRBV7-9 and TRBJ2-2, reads DTGVSQNPRHKITKRGQNVTFRCDPISEHNRLYWYRQTLGQGPEFLTYFQNEAQLEKSRLLSDRFSAERPKGSFSTLEIQRTEQGDSAMYLCASSFDGGELFFGEGSRLTVL.

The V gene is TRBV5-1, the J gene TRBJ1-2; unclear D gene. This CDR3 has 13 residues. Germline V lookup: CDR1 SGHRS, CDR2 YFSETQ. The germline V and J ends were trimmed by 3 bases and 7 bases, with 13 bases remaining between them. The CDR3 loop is CASSSGMVFGYTF. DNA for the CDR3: TGCGCCAGCAGCTCCGGGATGGTTTTTGGCTACACCTTC.

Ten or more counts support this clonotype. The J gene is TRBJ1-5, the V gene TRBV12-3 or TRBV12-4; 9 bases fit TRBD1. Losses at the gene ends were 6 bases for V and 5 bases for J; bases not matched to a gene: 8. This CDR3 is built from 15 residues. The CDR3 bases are TGTGCCAGCAGGGATCGGGACAGGGAGCATCAGCCCCAGCATTTT. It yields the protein CASRDRDREHQPQHF.

The CDR3 is CASSERSTNSPLHF. In DNA, the CDR3 is TGTGCCAGCAGTGAGAGGAGTACTAATTCACCCCTCCACTTT. This chain uses TRBV2 with TRBJ1-6; D is unclear. V lost 3 bases and J lost 6, with 9 bases in between. Germline CDR1 is SNHLY and CDR2 is FYNNEI. The length of the CDR3 is 14 residues.

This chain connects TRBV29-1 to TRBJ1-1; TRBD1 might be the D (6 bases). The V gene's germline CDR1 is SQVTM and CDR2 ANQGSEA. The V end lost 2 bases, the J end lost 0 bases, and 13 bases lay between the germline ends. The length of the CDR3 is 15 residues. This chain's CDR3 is CSVEKGGTMNTEAFF. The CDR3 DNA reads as TGCAGCGTTGAAAAGGGGGGAACCATGAACACTGAAGCTTTCTTT.

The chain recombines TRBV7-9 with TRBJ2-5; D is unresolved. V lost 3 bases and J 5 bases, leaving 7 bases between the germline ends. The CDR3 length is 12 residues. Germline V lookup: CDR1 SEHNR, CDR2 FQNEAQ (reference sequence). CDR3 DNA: TGTGCCAGCAGCTTTTCAACTGAGACCCAGTACTTC. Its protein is CASSFSTETQYF.

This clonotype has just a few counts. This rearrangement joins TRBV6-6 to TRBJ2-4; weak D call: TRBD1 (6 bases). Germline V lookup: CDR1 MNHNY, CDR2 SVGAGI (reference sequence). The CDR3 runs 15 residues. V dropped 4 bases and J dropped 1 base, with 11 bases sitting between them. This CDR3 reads CASSSTGHAKNIQYF. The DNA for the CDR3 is TGTGCCAGCAGTTCGACGGGACACGCCAAAAACATTCAGTACTTC.

The DNA of the CDR3 is TGTGCCAGCAGCTTGAAGACTAGCGGGGGGGATGAGCAGTTCTTC. Amino acid sequence: CASSLKTSGGDEQFF. This chain uses TRBV5-6 with TRBJ2-1, with 14 bases that match TRBD2. Germline CDR1 and CDR2: SGHDT and YYEEEE. This CDR3 region has 15 residues. Trimming removed 1 base from V and 8 bases from J; junction bases left unmatched: 2.

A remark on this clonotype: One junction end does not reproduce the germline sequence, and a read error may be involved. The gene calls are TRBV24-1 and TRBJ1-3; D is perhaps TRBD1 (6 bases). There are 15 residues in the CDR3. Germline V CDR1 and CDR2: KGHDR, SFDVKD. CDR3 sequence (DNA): TGTGCAACCAGTACCTCGACAGGCTCTGGAAAAACCATATATTTT. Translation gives CATSTSTGSGKTIYF.

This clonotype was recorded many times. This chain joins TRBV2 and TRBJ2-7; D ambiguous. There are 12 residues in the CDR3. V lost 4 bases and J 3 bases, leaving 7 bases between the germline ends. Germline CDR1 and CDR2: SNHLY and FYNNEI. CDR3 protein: CASSADGYEQYF. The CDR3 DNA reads TGTGCCAGCAGTGCTGACGGCTACGAGCAGTACTTC.

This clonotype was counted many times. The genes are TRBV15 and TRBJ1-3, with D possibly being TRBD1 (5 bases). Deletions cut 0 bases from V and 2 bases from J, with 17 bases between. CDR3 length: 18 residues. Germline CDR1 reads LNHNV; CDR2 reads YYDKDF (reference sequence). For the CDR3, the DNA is TGTGCCACCAGCAGAGATATTGCGGGGCGAGGGGCTGGAAACACCATATATTTT. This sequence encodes CATSRDIAGRGAGNTIYF.

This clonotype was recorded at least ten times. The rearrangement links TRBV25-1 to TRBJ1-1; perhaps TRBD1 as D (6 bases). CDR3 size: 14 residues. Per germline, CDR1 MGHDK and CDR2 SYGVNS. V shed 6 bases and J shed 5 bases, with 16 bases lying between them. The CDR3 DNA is TGTGCCAGCAGGGCTAACAGGGTGGTAACTGAAGCTTTCTTT. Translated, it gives CASRANRVVTEAFF.

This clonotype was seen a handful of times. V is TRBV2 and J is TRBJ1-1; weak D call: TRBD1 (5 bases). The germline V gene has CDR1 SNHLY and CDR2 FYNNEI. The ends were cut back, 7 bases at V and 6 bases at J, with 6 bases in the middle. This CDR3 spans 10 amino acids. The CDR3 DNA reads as TGTGCCAGCAAGGGGCCTGAAGCTTTCTTT. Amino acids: CASKGPEAFF.

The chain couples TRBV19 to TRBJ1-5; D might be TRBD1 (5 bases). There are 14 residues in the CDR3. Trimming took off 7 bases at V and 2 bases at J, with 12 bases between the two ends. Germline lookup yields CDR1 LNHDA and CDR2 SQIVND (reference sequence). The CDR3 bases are TGTGCCAGTAAGATAGGGGAAGGCAATCAGCCCCAGCATTTT. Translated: CASKIGEGNQPQHF.

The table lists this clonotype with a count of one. The CDR3 sequence is CASRKGSDSYEQYF. The CDR3 DNA reads as TGTGCCAGTAGGAAGGGGTCGGACTCCTACGAGCAGTACTTC. The V call is TRBV19, the J call TRBJ2-7; a weak D match, TRBD1 (5 bases). Germline V gene lookup returns CDR1 LNHDA and CDR2 SQIVND (reference sequence). This CDR3 contains 14 residues. Trimming stripped 6 bases from V and 0 bases from J, with 12 bases between.

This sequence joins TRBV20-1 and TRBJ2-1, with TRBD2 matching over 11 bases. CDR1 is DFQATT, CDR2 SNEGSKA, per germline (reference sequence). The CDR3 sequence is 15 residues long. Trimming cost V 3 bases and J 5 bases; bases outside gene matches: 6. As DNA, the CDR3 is TGCAGTGCTAGCAAGATAGCGGGGGGGCACAATGAGCAGTTCTTC. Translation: CSASKIAGGHNEQFF.

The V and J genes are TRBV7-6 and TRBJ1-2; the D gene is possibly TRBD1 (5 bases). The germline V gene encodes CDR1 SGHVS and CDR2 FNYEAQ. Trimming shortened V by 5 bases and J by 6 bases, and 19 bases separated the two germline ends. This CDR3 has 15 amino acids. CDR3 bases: TGTGCCAGCAGCCCCGATCGAGCTACGGGGGATGGCTACACCTTC. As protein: CASSPDRATGDGYTF.

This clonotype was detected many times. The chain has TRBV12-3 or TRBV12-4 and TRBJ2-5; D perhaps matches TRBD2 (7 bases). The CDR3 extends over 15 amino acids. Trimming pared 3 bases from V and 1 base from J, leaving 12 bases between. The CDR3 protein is CASSFWRGGQETQYF. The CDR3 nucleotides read TGTGCCAGCAGTTTCTGGAGGGGGGGCCAAGAGACCCAGTACTTC.

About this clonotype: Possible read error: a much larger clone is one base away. The CDR3 nucleotides are TGTGCCAGCACCGTGGGGGGGTACCCAACTGAAGCTTTCTTT. It encodes CASTVGGYPTEAFF. V and J are TRBV12-3 or TRBV12-4 and TRBJ1-1; maybe TRBD1 (5 bases). This CDR3 has 14 residues. V shed 7 bases and J shed 5 bases, with 17 bases lying between them.

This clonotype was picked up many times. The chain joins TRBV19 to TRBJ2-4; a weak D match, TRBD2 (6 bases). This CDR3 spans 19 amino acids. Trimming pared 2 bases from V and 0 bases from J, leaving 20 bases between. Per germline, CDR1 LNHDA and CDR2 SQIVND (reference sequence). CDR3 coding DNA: TGTGCCAGTAGTATACGTACGCCTGGAGGGGCTATAGCCAAAAACATTCAGTACTTC. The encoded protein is CASSIRTPGGAIAKNIQYF.

CDR3 nucleotides: TGTGCCAGTAGCCGGGACAGGGGACCAGGAGGGTATGGCTACACCTTC. The encoded protein is CASSRDRGPGGYGYTF. This chain uses TRBV19 with TRBJ1-2, with TRBD1 identical over 10 bases. This CDR3 has 16 amino acids. V shed 6 bases, J shed 5 bases, and the junction held 12 bases outside the gene matches. Germline V lookup: CDR1 LNHDA, CDR2 SQIVND (reference sequence).

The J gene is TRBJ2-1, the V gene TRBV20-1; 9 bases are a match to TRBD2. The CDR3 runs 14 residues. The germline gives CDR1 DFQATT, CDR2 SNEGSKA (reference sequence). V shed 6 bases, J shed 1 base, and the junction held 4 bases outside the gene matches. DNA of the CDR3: TGCAGTGCCCATAGCGGGGGTTCCTACAATGAGCAGTTCTTC. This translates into CSAHSGGSYNEQFF.

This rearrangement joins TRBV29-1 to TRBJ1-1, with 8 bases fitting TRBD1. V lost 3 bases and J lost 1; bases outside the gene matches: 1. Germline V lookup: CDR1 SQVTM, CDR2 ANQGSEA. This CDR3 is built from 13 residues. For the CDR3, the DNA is TGCAGCGTTGACGGGACAGGGAACACTGAAGCTTTCTTT. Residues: CSVDGTGNTEAFF.

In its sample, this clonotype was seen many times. This chain's CDR3 is CASSPSGGAGYGYTF. The CDR3 bases are TGTGCCAGCAGCCCCTCGGGGGGCGCGGGCTATGGCTACACCTTC. The J gene is TRBJ1-2, the V gene TRBV3-1; D is possibly TRBD1 (6 bases). The CDR3 has 15 residues. The V gene's germline CDR1 is LGHDT and CDR2 YNNKEL (reference sequence). Trimming shortened V by 4 bases and J by 4 bases, and 16 bases separated the two germline ends.

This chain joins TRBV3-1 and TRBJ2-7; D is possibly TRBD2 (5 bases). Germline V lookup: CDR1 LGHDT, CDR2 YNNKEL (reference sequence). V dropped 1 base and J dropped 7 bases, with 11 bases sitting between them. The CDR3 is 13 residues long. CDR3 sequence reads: CASSQATRDEQYF. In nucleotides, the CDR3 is TGTGCCAGCAGCCAAGCTACACGGGATGAGCAGTACTTC.

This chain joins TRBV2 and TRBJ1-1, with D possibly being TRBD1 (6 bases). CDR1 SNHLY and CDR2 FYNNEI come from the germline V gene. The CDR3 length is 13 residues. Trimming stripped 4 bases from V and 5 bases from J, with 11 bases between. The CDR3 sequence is CASSGETGTEAFF. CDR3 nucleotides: TGTGCCAGCAGTGGCGAAACAGGGACTGAAGCTTTCTTT.

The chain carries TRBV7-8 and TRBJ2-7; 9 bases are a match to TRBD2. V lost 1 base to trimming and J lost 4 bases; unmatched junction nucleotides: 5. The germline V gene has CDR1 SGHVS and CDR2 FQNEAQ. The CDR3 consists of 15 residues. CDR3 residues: CASSLDGSGRYEQYF. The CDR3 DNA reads TGTGCCAGCAGCTTAGATGGTAGCGGGAGATACGAGCAGTACTTC.

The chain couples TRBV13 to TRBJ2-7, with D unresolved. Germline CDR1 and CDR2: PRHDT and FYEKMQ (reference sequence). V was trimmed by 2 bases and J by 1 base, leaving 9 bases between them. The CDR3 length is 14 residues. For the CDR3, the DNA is TGTGCCAGCAGCTTATGGGCGGAGTCCTACGAGCAGTACTTC. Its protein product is CASSLWAESYEQYF.

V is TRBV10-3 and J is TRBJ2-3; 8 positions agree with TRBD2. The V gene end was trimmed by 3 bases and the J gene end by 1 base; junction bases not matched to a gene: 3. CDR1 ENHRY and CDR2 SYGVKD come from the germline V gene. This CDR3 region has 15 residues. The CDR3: CAISDGGAGTDTQYF. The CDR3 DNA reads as TGTGCCATCAGTGACGGGGGGGCCGGCACAGATACGCAGTATTTT.